The entry below gives a single T cell receptor (beta chain) sequence along with its context. Its cognate antigen is unknown. For every subset, genomic DNA was evenly distributed across several immunoSEQ plates. Study processing details: Junction-only sequences without quality scores came from ImmunoSEQ, so filtering differed. Clones were sequenced by immunoSEQ multiplex PCR, and TCRdb holds only the in-frame ones, with some missing. That table supplies the V and J calls and clone size; D and trimming were determined from the DNA. The sample comprises roughly 2.1 million clones, about 92% of which are singletons, and roughly 1.8% rests with the top ten. The CDR3 has 14 amino acids. Germline lookup yields CDR1 MGHRA and CDR2 YSYEKL. V was trimmed by 0 bases and J by 4 bases, leaving 9 bases between them. The sample is drawn from a study of shared clonotypes between healthy human individuals. Findings and caveats of the study: Naive subsets generally had larger estimated richness than memory subsets.

Naive CD8 cells lacked CD45RO and underwent positive selection for CCR7, leaving out terminally differentiated effector memory CD45RA+ cells. The TCR was taken from a man aged 18 to 29 in good health. Some clones in this sample may be carry-over from other donors' samples. The sample taken for sequencing was naive CD8+ T cells from PBMCs. The chain couples TRBV4-1 to TRBJ1-1, with D hard to call. The DNA of the CDR3 is TGCGCCAGCAGCCAAGAAGCGCGGGGCACTGAAGCTTTCTTT. Its protein is CASSQEARGTEAFF.